This T cell receptor (beta chain) was documented in a study of blood T cell repertoires in COVID-19. Study at large: Acute and convalescent COVID-19 samples came from the United States, Italy and Spain. The cDNA or gDNA used as material had been derived from T cells, B-cell-depleted T cells, or PBMCs.

Source study methods: The authors estimated nucleated cell counts from reference gene primer amplification. The protocol was immunoSEQ multiplex PCR, while the TCRdb copy is restricted to in-frame clones and leaves out a portion. That table is the source of V, J and clone size, and D and trimming were worked out from the DNA. The sample holds fewer than 80,000 clones, 73% seen once. This sequence was found in a man between 60 and 70 years old with acute or convalescent COVID-19. Sample: peripheral blood.

In DNA, the CDR3 is TGCGCCAGCAGCCACCAGGGTTCCTACAATGAGCAGTTCTTC. It codes for CASSHQGSYNEQFF. The V gene is TRBV4-1, the J gene TRBJ2-1; possibly TRBD1 for D (5 bases). Germline assignment: CDR1 MGHRA and CDR2 YSYEKL. The CDR3 contains 14 residues. The V and J ends lost 3 bases and 1 base respectively, with 7 bases between them.